The source of this T cell receptor beta chain is a study of regulatory T cells in long-lasting Graves disease. Stated time point: newly diagnosed GD, antithyroid drugs for less than 3 months. PBMC RNA served as the TCR library source. Through Arm-PCR of CDR3 regions and iRepertoire HTBI primers, TCR beta libraries were built. TCRdb passed the multiplex PCR reads through MiXCR, listing each CDR3 protein once. Of a few hundred thousand distinct CDR3 sequences listed, approximately 15% were seen once; the top ten hold 25% to 30%. Another study also made use of these data, one on T cells in Graves' hyperthyroidism and ophthalmopathy. That report notes: Uncontrolled infection, other autoimmune disease, pregnancy or lactation disqualified patients from enrolment. Most thyroid clonotypes with frequency above 0.001 were detected in blood.

The source of this sequence is a man aged 35-49 years with Graves disease. The sample here was peripheral blood mononuclear cells (PBMCs), taken at new diagnosis, from a patient treated with antithyroid drugs.

CDR3: CASSTSGRVYEQYF. The CDR3 region has the DNA TGTGCCAGTAGTACGTCAGGGAGGGTCTACGAGCAGTACTTC. The chain recombines TRBV19 with TRBJ2-7, with 7 positions matching TRBD2. CDR1 LNHDA and CDR2 SQIVND come from the germline V gene (reference sequence). CDR3 length: 14 residues. V shed 4 bases, J shed 3 bases, and the junction held 6 bases outside the gene matches. Combining the CDR3 with reference TRBV19 and TRBJ2-7 gives the whole variable domain DGGITQSPKYLFRKEGQNVTLSCEQNLNHDAMYWYRQDPGQGLRLIYYSQIVNDFQKGDIAEGYSVSREKKESFPLTVTSAQKNPTAFYLCASSTSGRVYEQYFGPGTRLTVT.